This entry is about one T cell receptor beta chain. Its antigen is unidentified. PCR was performed using 60 Vbeta and 13 Jbeta primers. Produced via immunoSEQ multiplex PCR; TCRdb's table is partial and in-frame only. Found here are approximately 72,000 clones, 78% of them singletons; the top ten hold 5.5%. V shed 6 bases and J 3 bases; nucleotides not matched to a gene: 9. In germline, CDR1 is MNHNS, CDR2 SASEGT. CDR3 size: 15 residues. This record comes from a study of cytomegalovirus exposure and HLA in healthy donors. The study's findings and limits: What a later analysis showed was that several of the most significant clusters appeared linked to common viral pathogens. Cytomegalovirus-associated status was assigned to more than 150 TCR beta chains.

The origin of this receptor is a male donor in good health and CMV-seropositive. Sequenced: PBMCs. The chain joins TRBV6-1 to TRBJ2-3; 7 bases are shared with TRBD1. The CDR3 is CASSARDRGTDTQYF. CDR3 coding DNA: TGTGCCAGCAGCGCCCGGGACAGAGGAACAGATACGCAGTATTTT.